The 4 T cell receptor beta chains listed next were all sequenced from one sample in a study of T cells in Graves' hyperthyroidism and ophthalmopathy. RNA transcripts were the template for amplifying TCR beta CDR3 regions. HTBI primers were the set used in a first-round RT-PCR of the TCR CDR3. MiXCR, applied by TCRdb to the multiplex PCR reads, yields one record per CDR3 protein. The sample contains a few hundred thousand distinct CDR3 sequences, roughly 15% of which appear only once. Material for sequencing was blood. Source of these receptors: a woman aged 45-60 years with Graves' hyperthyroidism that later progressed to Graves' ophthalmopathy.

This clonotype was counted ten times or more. CDR3 residues: CASRISLAGYEQYF. DNA for the CDR3: TGTGCCAGCAGGATATCACTAGCGGGGTACGAGCAGTACTTC. V usage is TRBV27 and J usage is TRBJ2-7; 10 nucleotides align to TRBD2. Germline values: CDR1 MNHEY, CDR2 SMNVEV (reference sequence). This CDR3 is 14 amino acids long. Trimming took 6 bases from V and 4 from J; bases not matched to a gene: 6.

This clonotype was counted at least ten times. The CDR3 nucleotides are TGCGCCAGCAGCCGAGGACAGGGGGGCGAGCAGTACTTC. Translating gives CASSRGQGGEQYF. The chain employs TRBV5-1 and TRBJ2-7; 10 nucleotides match TRBD1. CDR3 length equals 13 residues. Germline lookup yields CDR1 SGHRS and CDR2 YFSETQ. Trimming at V came to 4 bases and at J to 6 bases, leaving 4 bases not matched to a gene.

The CDR3 DNA sequence: TGTGCCAGCAGTTACCCCCGGGAGTCCCCCTACGAGCAGTACTTC. Amino acid sequence: CASSYPRESPYEQYF. V is TRBV28 and J is TRBJ2-7, with D possibly being TRBD2 (6 bases). Trimming cost V 4 bases and J 2 bases, with 15 bases left between them. The germline gives CDR1 MDHEN, CDR2 SYDVKM. The length of the CDR3 is 15 residues.

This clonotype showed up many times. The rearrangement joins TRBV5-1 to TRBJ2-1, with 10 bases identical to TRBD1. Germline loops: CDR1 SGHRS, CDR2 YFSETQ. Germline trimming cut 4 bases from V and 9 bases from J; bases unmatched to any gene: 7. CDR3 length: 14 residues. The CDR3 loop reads CASSPRQGASEQFF. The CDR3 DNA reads TGCGCCAGCAGCCCCAGACAGGGGGCAAGTGAGCAGTTCTTC.